This TCR beta chain was obtained from a study of control samples from healthy donors and cancer patients. Germline CDR1 is MDHEN and CDR2 is SYDVKM. Trimming removed 6 bases from V and 3 bases from J; junction bases left unmatched: 13. The CDR3 is made up of 16 amino acids. The protocol was immunoSEQ multiplex PCR, while the TCRdb copy is restricted to in-frame clones and leaves out a portion. The sample shows 350,000 to 450,000 clones, 80% to 95% of them seen only once. The chain links TRBV28 to TRBJ1-1; TRBD1 matches at 7 bases. The clonotype comes from a man in his forties with head and neck cancer. Material for sequencing was PBMCs. In DNA, the CDR3 is TGTGCCAGCAGCCCCCCATCAGGGGGATCTTACACTGAAGCTTTCTTT. It translates to CASSPPSGGSYTEAFF.